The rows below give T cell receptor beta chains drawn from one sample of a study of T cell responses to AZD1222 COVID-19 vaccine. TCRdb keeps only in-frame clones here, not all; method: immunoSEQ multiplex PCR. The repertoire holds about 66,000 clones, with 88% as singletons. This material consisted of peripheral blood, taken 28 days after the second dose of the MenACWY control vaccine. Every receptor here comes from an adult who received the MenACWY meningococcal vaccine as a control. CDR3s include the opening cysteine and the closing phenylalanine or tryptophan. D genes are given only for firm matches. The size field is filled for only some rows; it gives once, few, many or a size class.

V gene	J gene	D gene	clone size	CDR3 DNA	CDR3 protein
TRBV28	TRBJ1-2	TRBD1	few	TGTGCCAGCAGTGCTACGGGACAGCGAAAGTATGGCTACACCTTC	CASSATGQRKYGYTF
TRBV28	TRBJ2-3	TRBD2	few	TGTGCCAGCAGTTTTCTAGCGGGGACAGATACGCAGTATTTT	CASSFLAGTDTQYF
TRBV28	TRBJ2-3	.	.	TGTGCCAGCAGTCCCACAGGGTTTGGTACGCAGTATTTT	CASSPTGFGTQYF
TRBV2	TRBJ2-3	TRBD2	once	TGTGCCAGCAGTTTCGGACTAGCGGTCTTAACAGATACGCAGTATTTT	CASSFGLAVLTDTQYF
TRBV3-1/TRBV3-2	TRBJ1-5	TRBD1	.	TGTGCCAGCAGCCGTCTCACAGGGGGTCAGCCCCAGCATTTT	CASSRLTGGQPQHF
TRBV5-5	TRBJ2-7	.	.	TGTGCCAGCAGTTGGGAACCGATCACCGAGCAGTACTTC	CASSWEPITEQYF
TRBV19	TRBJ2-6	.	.	TGTGCCAGTAGTATGGGCTCAGCCGCAGTCTCTGGGGCCAACGTCCTGACTTTC	CASSMGSAAVSGANVLTF
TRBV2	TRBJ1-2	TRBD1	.	TGTGCCAGCATGGGGAGCGTAACAGGGGCGGTAGGCTACACCTTC	CASMGSVTGAVGYTF
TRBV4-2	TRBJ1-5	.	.	TGTGCCAGCAGCCAAGCCGTCCAGGGCAATCAGCCCCAGCATTTT	CASSQAVQGNQPQHF
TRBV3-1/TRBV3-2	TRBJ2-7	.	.	TGTGCCAGCAGCCAAGATGGGCAGTTCGAGCAGTACTTC	CASSQDGQFEQYF
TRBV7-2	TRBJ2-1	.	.	TGTGCCAGCAGCCCCCTTTCAGGGAGTTATGAGCAGTTCTTC	CASSPLSGSYEQFF
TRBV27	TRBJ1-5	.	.	TGTGCCAGCAGTTTCTGGGACGGTCAGCCCCAGCATTTT	CASSFWDGQPQHF
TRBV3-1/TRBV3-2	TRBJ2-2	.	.	TGTGCCAGCAGCCAAGAGTGGGCAGGGGAGGGCACCGGGGAGCTGTTTTTT	CASSQEWAGEGTGELFF
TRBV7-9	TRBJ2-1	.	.	TGTGCCAGCAGCTTCGGTCTAGGGAAGGCTGGCTACAATGAGCAGTTCTTC	CASSFGLGKAGYNEQFF
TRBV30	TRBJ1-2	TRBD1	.	TGTGCCTTTGACAGGGGGGGTGACTATGGCTACACCTTC	CAFDRGGDYGYTF
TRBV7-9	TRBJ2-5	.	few	TGTGCCAGCAGCCGATCCCCAGGGCAAGAGACCCAGTACTTC	CASSRSPGQETQYF
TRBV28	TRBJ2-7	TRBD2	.	TGTGCCAGCAGTTTAGGGACTAGGGTGTCGGGCGAGCAGTACTTC	CASSLGTRVSGEQYF
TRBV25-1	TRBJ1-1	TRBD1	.	TGTGCCAGCAGGGGGGACAGGGTAGTGGGCACTGAAGCTTTCTTT	CASRGDRVVGTEAFF
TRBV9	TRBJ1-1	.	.	TGTGCCAGCAGCGTCGGGGTAGGAGGAGGGAACACTGAAGCTTTCTTT	CASSVGVGGGNTEAFF
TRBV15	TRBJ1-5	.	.	TGTGCCACCAGCAGAGATACTTGGAGCAATCAGCCCCAGCATTTT	CATSRDTWSNQPQHF
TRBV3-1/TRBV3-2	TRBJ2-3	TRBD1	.	TGTGCCAGCAGCCAAGAGACAGGGGATACGCAGTATTTT	CASSQETGDTQYF
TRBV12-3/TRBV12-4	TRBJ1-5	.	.	TGTGCCAGCAGTTTTATGGGAAATCAGCCCCAGCATTTT	CASSFMGNQPQHF
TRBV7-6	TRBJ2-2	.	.	TGTGCCAGCAGCCGTATCCCGAACACCGGGGAGCTGTTTTTT	CASSRIPNTGELFF
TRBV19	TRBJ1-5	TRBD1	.	TGTGCCAGTAGCCGAGGGACAGGGCCCAATCAGCCCCAGCATTTT	CASSRGTGPNQPQHF
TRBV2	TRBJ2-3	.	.	TGTGCCAGCAAAGGGGGGCTGGGGGATACGCAGTATTTT	CASKGGLGDTQYF
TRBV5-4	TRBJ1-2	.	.	TGTGCCAGCAGCTTGATGGCAGGGTGGAGTTCAGGCTACACCTTC	CASSLMAGWSSGYTF
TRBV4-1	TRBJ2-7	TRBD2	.	TGCGCCAGCAGTCTGAGCGGGAACTCCTACGAGCAGTACTTC	CASSLSGNSYEQYF